Given below is one T cell receptor (beta chain) in context. Its antigen is undetermined. PCR amplification relied on 60 Vbeta primers (plus 13 Jbeta primers). The repertoire was sequenced with immunoSEQ multiplex PCR; TCRdb's copy has only in-frame clones and lacks some. This table holds fewer than 200,000 clones, 80% found once. These data come from a study of cytomegalovirus exposure and HLA in healthy donors. Points from the study as a whole: The authors excluded some V segments, including TRBV6-2 and TRBV6-3, as indistinguishable. Associated with cytomegalovirus, according to the listing, were some 150 TCR beta chains.

The CDR3 is made up of 13 amino acids. Between the trimmed V and J ends, which lost 6 bases and 6 bases, there was a span of 12 bases. Germline CDR1 is SNHLY and CDR2 is FYNNEI. The rearrangement joins TRBV2 to TRBJ1-5; D perhaps matches TRBD1 (6 bases). Sequenced input: PBMCs. The sequence was collected from a human donor in good health. The CDR3 loop is CASSRGFGQPQHF. As DNA, the CDR3 is TGTGCCAGCAGCAGGGGCTTTGGTCAGCCCCAGCATTTT.